This TCR beta chain was identified in a study of shared clonotypes between healthy human individuals. General observations from the study: Non-shared clonotypes had lower generation probabilities than clonotypes shared by all four sorted-subset donors.

With regard to this clone: Its antigen is still unknown.

In the source study's methods: Filtering differed because ImmunoSEQ produced junction-only sequences that carried no quality scores. Repertoires were generated with immunoSEQ multiplex PCR, while TCRdb's copy carries only in-frame clones and drops some. The V and J calls and the clone size are those of that table, but D and trimming were determined from the DNA. Here the sample spans 2 million to 2.5 million clones, almost 96% being singletons. J lost 7 bases, V lost 3 bases, and 10 bases had no gene match. The CDR3 loop spans 14 amino acids. Germline lookup yields CDR1 GTSNPN and CDR2 SVGIG (reference sequence). The donors, healthy adults who were HIV-negative, had experienced no recent acute infections or vaccinations. The investigators split CD4+ cells into a CD45RA+ naive subset and a CD45RA-negative memory subset.

The sample comprised naive CD4+ T cells sorted from blood. Indicated subset: CD45RA+ positively selected. The TCR comes from a man aged 18-30 years in good health. This chain uses TRBV30 with TRBJ1-2; 8 bases are shared with TRBD1. The CDR3 nucleotides read TGTGCCTGGAGGGGACAGGTACTCTCTATTGGCTACACCTTC. It yields the protein CAWRGQVLSIGYTF. Variable domain in full (rest from reference TRBV30 and TRBJ1-2): SQTIHQWPATLVQPVGSPLSLECTVEGTSNPNLYWYRQAAGRGLQLLFYSVGIGQISSEVPQNLSASRPQDRQFILSSKKLLLSDSGFYLCAWRGQVLSIGYTFGSGTRLTVV.